This T cell receptor (beta chain) was recovered during a study of T cell changes during pregnancy in multiple sclerosis. The data were produced by immunoSEQ multiplex PCR, yet TCRdb's version contains in-frame clones alone and is incomplete. The sample yields some 80,000 clones, about 91% seen once. The V gene's germline CDR1 is GTSNPN and CDR2 SVGIG (reference sequence). V dropped 3 bases and J dropped 7; count of bases not matched to a gene: 13. There are 16 residues in the CDR3. Sequenced here: peripheral blood, sampled before pregnancy. The receptor was isolated from a female donor with multiple sclerosis, enrolled in a pregnancy study. V and J are TRBV30 and TRBJ2-7; 12 nucleotides line up with TRBD1. CDR3 coding DNA: TGTGCCTGGAGGAGAGTTGGGGGACAGGGGGCGCGAGAGCAGTACTTC. Encoded protein: CAWRRVGGQGAREQYF. The entire variable domain, with the rest obtained from reference TRBV30 and TRBJ2-7, is as follows: SQTIHQWPATLVQPVGSPLSLECTVEGTSNPNLYWYRQAAGRGLQLLFYSVGIGQISSEVPQNLSASRPQDRQFILSSKKLLLSDSGFYLCAWRRVGGQGAREQYFGPGTRLTVT.